This T cell receptor beta chain derives from a study of CD8+ T cells in alopecia areata. General study findings and limits: The study found TCR sharing across patients less clear than in mice, possibly for HLA reasons. Affected lesional scalp, above all in alopecia totalis/universalis, was more clonal than normal scalp.

The CDR3 is 16 residues long. Germline V gene lookup returns CDR1 MDHEN and CDR2 SYDVKM. J lost 6 bases, V lost 4 bases, and 10 bases had no gene match. As part of sample collection, lesional scalp punch biopsies and peripheral blood were taken from alopecia areata patients. PBMCs were stained for CD3, CD4 and CD8, and CD4+ and CD8+ T cells were sorted. Sequencing used cDNA as its template, made by extracting RNA and reverse transcribing it. Profiling relied on immunoSEQ multiplex PCR, and the TCRdb table lists in-frame clones only, not all of them. The table records 30,000 to 35,000 clones, roughly 53% of them present only once. A single count supports this clone. The antigen is not known.

This chain links TRBV28 with TRBJ1-5, with 9 positions matching TRBD1. This sequence was found in a human donor with alopecia areata. The source material was NKG2D-high CD8+ T cells sorted from blood. CDR3 amino acids: CASSSRDREPRQPQHF. CDR3 DNA: TGTGCCAGCAGTTCCAGGGACAGGGAGCCGCGTCAGCCCCAGCATTTT.